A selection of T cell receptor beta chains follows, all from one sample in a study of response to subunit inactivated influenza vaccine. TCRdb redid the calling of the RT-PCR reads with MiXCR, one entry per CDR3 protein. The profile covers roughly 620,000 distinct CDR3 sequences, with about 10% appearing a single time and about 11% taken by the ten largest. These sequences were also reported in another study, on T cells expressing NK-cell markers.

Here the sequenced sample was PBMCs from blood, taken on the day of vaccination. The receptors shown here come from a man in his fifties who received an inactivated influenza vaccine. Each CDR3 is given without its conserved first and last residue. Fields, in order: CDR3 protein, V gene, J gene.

CDR3: ASSQWDRLAKNIQY; V: TRBV6-2/TRBV6-3; J: TRBJ2-4
CDR3: ASSYHLRYNEQF; V: TRBV6-5; J: TRBJ2-1
CDR3: ASKSSDRGTPDTQY; V: TRBV27; J: TRBJ2-3
CDR3: ASRPGTGFFSTNEKLF; V: TRBV5-1; J: TRBJ1-4
CDR3: ASSGGVSGRSVYEQY; V: TRBV9; J: TRBJ2-7
CDR3: ASTQTGGSYNSPLH; V: TRBV6-1; J: TRBJ1-6
CDR3: ASHDSGANVLT; V: TRBV6-6; J: TRBJ2-6
CDR3: ASSRVQGTQY; V: TRBV12-3/TRBV12-4; J: TRBJ2-5
CDR3: SARDPRGIQY; V: TRBV20-1; J: TRBJ2-4
CDR3: ASSKRASGRASYEQY; V: TRBV18; J: TRBJ2-7
CDR3: ASSFSRTETSYEQY; V: TRBV6-2/TRBV6-3; J: TRBJ2-7